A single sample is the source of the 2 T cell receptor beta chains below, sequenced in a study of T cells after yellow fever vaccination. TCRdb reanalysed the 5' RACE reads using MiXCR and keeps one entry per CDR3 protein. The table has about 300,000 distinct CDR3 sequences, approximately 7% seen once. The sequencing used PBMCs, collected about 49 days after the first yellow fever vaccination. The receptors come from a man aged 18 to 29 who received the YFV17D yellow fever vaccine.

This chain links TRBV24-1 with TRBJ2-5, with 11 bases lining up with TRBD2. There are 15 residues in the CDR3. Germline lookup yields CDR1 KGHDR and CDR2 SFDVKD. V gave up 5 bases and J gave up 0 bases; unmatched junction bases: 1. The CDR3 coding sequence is TGTGCCACCAGTGCACTAGCGGGGGACCAAGAGACCCAGTACTTC. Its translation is CATSALAGDQETQYF.

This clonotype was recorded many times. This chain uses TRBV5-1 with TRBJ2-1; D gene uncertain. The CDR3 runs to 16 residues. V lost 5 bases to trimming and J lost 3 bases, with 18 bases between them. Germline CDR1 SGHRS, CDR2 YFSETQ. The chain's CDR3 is CASSPQVEPIYNEQFF. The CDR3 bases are TGCGCCAGCAGTCCCCAAGTGGAACCAATCTACAATGAGCAGTTCTTC.